The source of this TCR beta chain is a study of radiotherapy plus CTLA-4 blockade in lung cancer. Study context: Across the patients, objective responses occurred in 18%, and disease control in 30% to 35%.

Study results and caveats: Tumor-origin TCR clones grew in blood after radiotherapy plus ipilimumab. Early clone dynamics of blood T cells, plus interferon-beta, reportedly predicted response best.

This clone was counted only a few times. No antigen is known for it. The study gave focal radiation plus ipilimumab CTLA-4 blockade to patients with chemo-refractory metastatic non-small-cell lung cancer. The CDR3 loop spans 13 amino acids. V lost 5 bases and J lost 5, with 9 bases in between. Per germline, CDR1 MNHEY and CDR2 SVGAGI. Produced via immunoSEQ multiplex PCR; TCRdb's table is partial and in-frame only. The sample holds 11,000 to 15,000 clones, around 87% seen once. The TCR originated in a human donor with non-small cell lung cancer that progressed on radiotherapy plus ipilimumab. Some clones in this sample may be carry-over from other donors' samples. The chain has TRBV6-5 and TRBJ2-2; TRBD2 might be the D (5 bases). The sequencing used peripheral blood, collected from a patient treated with radiotherapy plus ipilimumab. The CDR3 spells CASSELETGELFF. CDR3 coding DNA: TGTGCCAGCAGTGAACTAGAGACCGGGGAGCTGTTTTTT.